This T cell receptor beta chain was identified during a study of CD8 T cells in ankylosing spondylitis. TCR beta libraries were made by quantitative 5'-RACE with molecular barcodes. Via MiXCR, TCRdb re-called the 5' RACE reads, giving one row per CDR3 protein. The sample has 200,000 to 300,000 distinct CDR3 sequences; about 10% are singletons. General study results and limits: What seemed typical of ankylosing spondylitis blood was a TCR beta motif built from roughly eight highly homologous variants. The disease-linked clones had a CD8+ phenotype and low blood frequencies. There was reportedly significant enrichment of clones that were disease-linked in matched ankylosing spondylitis synovial fluid.

Ten or more counts support this clonotype. What it binds is not known. The receptor's source is a male donor with ankylosing spondylitis or in good health (not recorded which). The sequencing sample was made of blood, either unsorted or a sorted T cell fraction (not recorded which).

The CDR3 here is CASGGRTGVTEAFF. CDR3 nucleotide sequence: TGTGCCAGTGGTGGTAGAACAGGGGTAACTGAAGCTTTCTTT. This chain connects TRBV9 to TRBJ1-1, with 7 positions matching TRBD1. CDR3 length: 14 residues. The germline gives CDR1 SGDLS, CDR2 YYNGEE. With 8 bases clipped from V and 5 bases from J, the junction kept 12 bases outside the gene matches.